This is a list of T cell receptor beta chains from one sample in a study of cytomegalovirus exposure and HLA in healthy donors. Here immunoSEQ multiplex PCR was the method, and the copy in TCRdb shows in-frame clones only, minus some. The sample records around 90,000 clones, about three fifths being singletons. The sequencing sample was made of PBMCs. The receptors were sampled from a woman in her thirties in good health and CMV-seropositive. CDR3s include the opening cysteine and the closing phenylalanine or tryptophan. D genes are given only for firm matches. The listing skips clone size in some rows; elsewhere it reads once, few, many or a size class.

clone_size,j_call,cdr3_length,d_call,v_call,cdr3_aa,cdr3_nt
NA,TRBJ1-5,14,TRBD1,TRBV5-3,CARRTGSGNQPQHF,TGTGCCAGACGGACAGGGTCAGGGAATCAGCCCCAGCATTTT
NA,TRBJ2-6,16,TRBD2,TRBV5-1,CASSPGGSFGSNVLTF,TGCGCCAGCAGCCCGGGGGGGTCCTTTGGTAGCAACGTCCTGACTTTC
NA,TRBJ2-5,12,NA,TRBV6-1,CASRSGLWTQYF,TGTGCCAGCAGATCAGGGTTATGGACCCAGTACTTC
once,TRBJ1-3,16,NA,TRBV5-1,CASASPGIGSGNTIYF,TGCGCCAGCGCATCTCCCGGGATTGGGTCTGGAAACACCATATATTTT
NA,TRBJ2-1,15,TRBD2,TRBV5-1,CASSLRGGAENEQFF,TGCGCCAGCAGCTTGCGGGGGGGCGCAGAGAATGAGCAGTTCTTC
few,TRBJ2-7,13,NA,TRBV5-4,CASSGSPGYEQYF,TGTGCCAGCAGCGGAAGTCCGGGCTACGAGCAGTACTTC
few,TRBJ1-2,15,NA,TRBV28,CASSLSMPNNYGYTF,TGTGCCAGCAGTCTTAGCATGCCGAATAACTATGGCTACACCTTC
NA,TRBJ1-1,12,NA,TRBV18,CASSGTGSRAFF,TGTGCCAGCTCAGGCACAGGGTCGCGAGCTTTCTTT
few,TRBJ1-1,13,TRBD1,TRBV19,CASSPPGGTEAFF,TGTGCCAGTAGTCCACCAGGGGGCACTGAAGCTTTCTTT
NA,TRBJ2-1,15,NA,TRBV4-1,CASSLQGPSYNEQFF,TGCGCCAGCAGCTTACAGGGTCCCTCCTACAATGAGCAGTTCTTC
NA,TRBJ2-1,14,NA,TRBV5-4,CASSGGSSYNEQFF,TGTGCCAGCAGTGGGGGCAGCTCCTACAATGAGCAGTTCTTC
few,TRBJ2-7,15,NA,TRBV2,CASTEDRGLPYEQYF,TGTGCCAGCACCGAAGACAGGGGACTACCCTACGAGCAGTACTTC
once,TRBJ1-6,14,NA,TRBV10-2,CASSPGMDNSPLHF,TGCGCCAGCAGTCCCGGGATGGATAATTCACCCCTCCACTTT
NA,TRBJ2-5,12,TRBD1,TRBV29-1,CSGRQGRETQYF,TGCAGCGGTCGACAGGGCCGAGAGACCCAGTACTTC
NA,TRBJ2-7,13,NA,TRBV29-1,CSVEGGVAYEQYF,TGCAGCGTTGAAGGCGGGGTAGCCTACGAGCAGTACTTC
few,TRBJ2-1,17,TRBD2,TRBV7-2,CASSLGGTSGGANEQFF,TGTGCCAGCAGCTTAGGAGGGACTAGCGGGGGGGCCAATGAGCAGTTCTTC
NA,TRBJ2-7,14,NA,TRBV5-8,CASSLEPGGYEQYF,TGTGCCAGCAGCTTGGAGCCAGGGGGGTACGAGCAGTACTTC
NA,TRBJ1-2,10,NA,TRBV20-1,CSASNTGYTF,TGCAGTGCTAGCAACACTGGCTACACCTTC
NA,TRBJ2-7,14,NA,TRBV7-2,CASSLNGGTYEQYF,TGTGCCAGCAGCTTAAATGGGGGGACCTACGAGCAGTACTTC
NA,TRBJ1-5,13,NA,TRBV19,CASWDTLNQPQHF,TGTGCCAGTTGGGACACCCTCAATCAGCCCCAGCATTTT
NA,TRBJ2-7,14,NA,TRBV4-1,CASSQDKRFGEQYF,TGCGCCAGCAGCCAAGATAAGAGGTTCGGCGAGCAGTACTTC
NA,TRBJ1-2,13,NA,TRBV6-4,CASRPGTLYGYTF,TGTGCCAGCAGACCCGGGACACTCTATGGCTACACCTTC
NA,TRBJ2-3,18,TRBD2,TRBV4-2,CASSQDGFGGGGTDTQYF,TGTGCCAGCAGCCAAGATGGTTTCGGGGGGGGCGGCACAGATACGCAGTATTTT
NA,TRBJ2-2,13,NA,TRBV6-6,CASSLGGTGELFF,TGTGCCAGCAGTTTAGGAGGGACCGGGGAGCTGTTTTTT
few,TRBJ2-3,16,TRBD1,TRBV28,CASLPRPGQGSDTQYF,TGTGCCAGCCTCCCTAGACCGGGACAGGGGTCAGATACGCAGTATTTT
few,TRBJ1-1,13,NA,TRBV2,CASREGGWTEAFF,TGTGCCAGCAGGGAGGGGGGGTGGACTGAAGCTTTCTTT
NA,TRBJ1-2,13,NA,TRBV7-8,CASSLQENNGYTF,TGTGCCAGCAGCCTACAGGAGAACAATGGCTACACCTTC
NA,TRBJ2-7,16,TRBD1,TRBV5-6,CASSFKGRGLIYEQYF,TGTGCCAGCAGCTTCAAGGGCAGGGGGTTAATCTACGAGCAGTACTTC
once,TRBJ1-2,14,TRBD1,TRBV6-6,CASSYSDRDYGYTF,TGTGCCAGCAGTTACTCGGACAGGGACTATGGCTACACCTTC
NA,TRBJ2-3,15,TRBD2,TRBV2,CASIGTTTGTDTQYF,TGTGCCAGCATCGGGACTACCACTGGCACAGATACGCAGTATTTT
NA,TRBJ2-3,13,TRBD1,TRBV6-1,CASSTTTGFAQYF,TGTGCCAGCAGTACAACGACAGGGTTCGCGCAGTATTTT
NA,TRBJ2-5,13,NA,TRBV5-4,CASSPRTEETQYF,TGTGCCAGCAGCCCGCGGACAGAAGAGACCCAGTACTTC
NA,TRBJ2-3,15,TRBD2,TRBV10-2,CASTLAGTRGDTQYF,TGCGCCAGCACCCTAGCGGGAACCCGGGGAGATACGCAGTATTTT
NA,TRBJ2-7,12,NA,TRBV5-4,CASSLASYEQYF,TGTGCCAGCAGCTTGGCGAGTTACGAGCAGTACTTC
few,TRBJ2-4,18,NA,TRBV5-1,CASSPFPSVGGAKNIQYF,TGCGCCAGCAGCCCATTTCCTAGCGTTGGAGGAGCCAAAAACATTCAGTACTTC
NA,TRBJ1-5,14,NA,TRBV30,CAWSSDFSNQPQHF,TGTGCCTGGAGCTCGGACTTTAGCAATCAGCCCCAGCATTTT
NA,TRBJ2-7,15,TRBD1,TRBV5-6,CASSLYRGLWHEQYF,TGTGCCAGCAGCTTGTACAGGGGGCTGTGGCACGAGCAGTACTTC
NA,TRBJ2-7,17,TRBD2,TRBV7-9,CASSLATGTSGSYEQYF,TGTGCCAGCAGCTTAGCGACCGGGACTAGCGGATCCTACGAGCAGTACTTC
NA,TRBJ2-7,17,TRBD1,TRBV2,CASSGGLLGKGAYEQYF,TGTGCCAGCAGTGGAGGGCTCCTAGGAAAGGGGGCATACGAGCAGTACTTC
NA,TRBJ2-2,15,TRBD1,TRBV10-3,CAILGTGHNTGELFF,TGTGCCATCCTCGGGACAGGGCATAACACCGGGGAGCTGTTTTTT
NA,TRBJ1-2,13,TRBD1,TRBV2,CASRDHRGYGYTF,TGTGCCAGCAGGGACCACAGGGGGTATGGCTACACCTTC
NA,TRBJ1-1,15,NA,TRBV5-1,CASSPTGHRNTEAFF,TGCGCCAGCAGCCCAACGGGACACCGTAACACTGAAGCTTTCTTT
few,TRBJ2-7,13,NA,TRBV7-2,CASSFYDWREQYF,TGTGCCAGCAGCTTCTACGACTGGCGGGAGCAGTACTTC
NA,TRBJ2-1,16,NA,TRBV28,CASSLARSSSYNEQFF,TGTGCCAGCAGCCTTGCTAGATCTAGCTCCTACAATGAGCAGTTCTTC
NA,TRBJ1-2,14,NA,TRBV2,CASSNRGGSYGYTF,TGTGCCAGCAGCAATAGGGGAGGAAGCTATGGCTACACCTTC